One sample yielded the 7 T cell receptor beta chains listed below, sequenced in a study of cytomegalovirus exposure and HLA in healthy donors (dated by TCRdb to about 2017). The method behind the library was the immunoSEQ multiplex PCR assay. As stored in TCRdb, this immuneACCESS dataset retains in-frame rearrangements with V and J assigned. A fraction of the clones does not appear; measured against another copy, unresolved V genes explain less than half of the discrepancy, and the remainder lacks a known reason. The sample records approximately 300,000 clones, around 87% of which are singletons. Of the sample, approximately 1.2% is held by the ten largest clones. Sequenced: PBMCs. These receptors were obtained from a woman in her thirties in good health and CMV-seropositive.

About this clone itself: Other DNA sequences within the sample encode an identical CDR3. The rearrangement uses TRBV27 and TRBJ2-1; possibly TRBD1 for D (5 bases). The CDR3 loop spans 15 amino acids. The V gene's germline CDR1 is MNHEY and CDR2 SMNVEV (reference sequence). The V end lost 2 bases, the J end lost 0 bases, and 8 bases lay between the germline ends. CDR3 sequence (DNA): TGTGCCAGCAGTTTACAGGGAAGCTCCTACAATGAGCAGTTCTTC. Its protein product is CASSLQGSSYNEQFF.

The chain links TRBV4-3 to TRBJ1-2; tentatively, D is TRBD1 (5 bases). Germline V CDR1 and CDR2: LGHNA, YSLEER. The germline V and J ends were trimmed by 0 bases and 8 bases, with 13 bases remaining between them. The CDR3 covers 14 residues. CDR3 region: CASSQDSGLGGYTF. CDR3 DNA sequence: TGCGCCAGCAGCCAAGATTCAGGGTTAGGGGGCTACACCTTC.

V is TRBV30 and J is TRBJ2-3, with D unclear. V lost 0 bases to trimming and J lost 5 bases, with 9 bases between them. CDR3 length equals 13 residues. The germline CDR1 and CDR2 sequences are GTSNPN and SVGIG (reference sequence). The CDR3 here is CAWSVRPGDTQYF. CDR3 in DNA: TGTGCCTGGAGTGTACGACCCGGAGATACGCAGTATTTT.

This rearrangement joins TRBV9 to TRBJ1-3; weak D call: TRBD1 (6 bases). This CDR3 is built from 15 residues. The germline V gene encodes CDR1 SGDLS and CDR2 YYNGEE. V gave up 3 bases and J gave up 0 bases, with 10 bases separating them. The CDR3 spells CASSERRGSGNTIYF. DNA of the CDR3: TGTGCCAGCAGCGAACGCAGGGGCTCTGGAAACACCATATATTTT.

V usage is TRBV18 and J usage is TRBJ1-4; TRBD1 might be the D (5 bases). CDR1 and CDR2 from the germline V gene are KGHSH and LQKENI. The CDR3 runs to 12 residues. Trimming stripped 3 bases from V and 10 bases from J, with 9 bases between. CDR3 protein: CASSPQGGKLFF. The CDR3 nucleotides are TGTGCCAGCTCACCCCAGGGAGGAAAACTGTTTTTT.

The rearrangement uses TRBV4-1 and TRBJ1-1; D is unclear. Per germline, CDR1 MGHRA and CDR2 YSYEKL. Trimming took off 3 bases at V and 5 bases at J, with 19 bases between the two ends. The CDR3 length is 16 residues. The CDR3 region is CASSQTRLLPGTEAFF. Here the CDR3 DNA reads TGCGCCAGCAGCCAGACACGACTCCTCCCCGGGACTGAAGCTTTCTTT.

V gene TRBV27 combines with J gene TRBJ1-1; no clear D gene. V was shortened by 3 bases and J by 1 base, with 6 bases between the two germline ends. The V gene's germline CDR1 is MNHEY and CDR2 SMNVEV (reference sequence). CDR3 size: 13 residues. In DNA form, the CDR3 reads TGTGCCAGCAGTTTTTACGGGAACACTGAAGCTTTCTTT. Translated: CASSFYGNTEAFF.